This T cell receptor beta chain came from a study of molecular identifiers for immune sequencing clone quantification. Findings of the study overall: In naive cells, clones above 20 RNA copies held under 1% of molecules, whereas in effector cells they held over 99%. In a background of around 920,000 naive cells, spiked Jurkat TCR RNA from one cell was reportedly detectable.

TCRdb ran MiXCR on the PCR reads and lists one entry per CDR3 protein. The sample lists around 470,000 distinct CDR3 sequences, around 23% seen once, with around 0.8% in the top ten. Every naive CD8 library was made from between about 18,000 and 1,100,000 sorted cells with 10%, 30% or 50% RNA. This clonotype was seen ten or more times. Its target is unknown. Sequenced sample: naive CD8+ T cells from blood, with Jurkat cell RNA spiked in. As for subset: FACS-sorted CD8+CD4-CCR7+CD45RA+ naive T cells. The sequence was obtained from a human donor in good health. Some libraries in this study had Jurkat cell RNA spiked in.

This CDR3 is CSVDGLNDTQYF. DNA of the CDR3: TGCAGCGTTGATGGGCTTAACGATACGCAGTATTTT. This sequence joins TRBV29-1 and TRBJ2-3, with unresolved D. This CDR3 has 12 amino acids. In germline, CDR1 is SQVTM, CDR2 ANQGSEA. V was trimmed by 3 bases and J by 6 bases, leaving 10 bases between them.